Following are 30 T cell receptor beta chains from one sample sequenced in a study of cytomegalovirus exposure and HLA in healthy donors. Both 60 Vbeta primers and 13 Jbeta primers went into the PCR. Here immunoSEQ multiplex PCR was the method, and the copy in TCRdb shows in-frame clones only, minus some. The sample records some 120,000 clones, more than 60% being singletons. Sequencing was carried out using PBMCs. The receptors originated from a man under 40 in good health and CMV-seronegative.

This rearrangement joins TRBV14 to TRBJ2-5; TRBD1 might be the D (5 bases). This CDR3 comprises 17 residues. Germline CDR1 is SGHDN and CDR2 is FVKESK. V dropped 1 base and J dropped 3 bases, with 18 bases sitting between them. The CDR3 DNA reads TGTGCCAGCAGCCAAGGGGAACGCAGGGTTGGAAAAGAGACCCAGTACTTC. Encoded protein: CASSQGERRVGKETQYF. Filled out from reference TRBV14 and TRBJ2-5, the complete variable domain reads EAGVTQFPSHSVIEKGQTVTLRCDPISGHDNLYWYRRVMGKEIKFLLHFVKESKQDESGMPNNRFLAERTGGTYSTLKVQPAELEDSGVYFCASSQGERRVGKETQYFGPGTRLLVL.

This clone has only a few counts. This chain connects TRBV18 to TRBJ1-5, with TRBD1 matching over 9 bases. The CDR3 is made up of 17 amino acids. From germline, CDR1 is KGHSH and CDR2 LQKENI. The ends lost 3 bases at V and 0 bases at J; junction bases unmatched: 6. This CDR3 is CASSPGQGSTSNQPQHF. CDR3 in DNA: TGTGCCAGCTCACCGGGACAGGGCTCCACTAGCAATCAGCCCCAGCATTTT.

Turning to this clone: No DNA is shown, since the ends of the CDR3 on it are uncertain; the CDR3 is the one TCRdb lists. The chain uses TRBV21-1 and TRBJ2-1; TRBD1, the D gene given by the table, was not confirmed from the DNA. TRBV21-1 is labeled a pseudogene. The CDR3 region is 17 residues in length, termini included. The CDR3 here is CASSAPKWGPGINEQFF.

The chain recombines TRBV5-5 with TRBJ1-3; no clear D gene. The CDR3 is 17 residues long. V dropped 0 bases and J dropped 3 bases, with 16 bases sitting between them. Germline loops: CDR1 SGHKS, CDR2 YYEKEE (reference sequence). CDR3 in amino acids: CASSLAEGLLNGNTIYF. CDR3 nucleotides: TGTGCCAGCAGCTTGGCCGAGGGTCTGCTAAATGGAAACACCATATATTTT.

The V and J genes are TRBV28 and TRBJ2-6, with TRBD1 matching over 7 bases. The CDR3 has 15 residues. The V gene's germline CDR1 is MDHEN and CDR2 SYDVKM. Trimming at V came to 4 bases and at J to 2 bases, leaving 2 bases not matched to a gene. CDR3 sequence: CASSSRGPGANVLTF. CDR3 in DNA: TGTGCCAGCAGTTCGAGGGGGCCTGGGGCCAACGTCCTGACTTTC.

The rearrangement uses TRBV14 and TRBJ1-5; no clear D. Germline CDR1 SGHDN, CDR2 FVKESK. This CDR3 has 15 residues. The V end lost 0 bases, the J end lost 4 bases, and 10 bases lay between the germline ends. CDR3 in amino acids: CASSQDTGSNQPQHF. CDR3 coding DNA: TGTGCCAGCAGCCAAGACACGGGATCGAATCAGCCCCAGCATTTT.

The J gene is TRBJ1-1, the V gene TRBV19; D is uncertain. Per germline, CDR1 LNHDA and CDR2 SQIVND (reference sequence). The CDR3 sequence is 13 residues long. V gave up 4 bases and J gave up 0 bases, with 6 bases separating them. The CDR3 sequence is CASSSILNTEAFF. The CDR3 DNA follows: TGTGCCAGTAGTAGTATCTTGAACACTGAAGCTTTCTTT. Supplemented by reference TRBV19 and TRBJ1-1, the full variable domain reads DGGITQSPKYLFRKEGQNVTLSCEQNLNHDAMYWYRQDPGQGLRLIYYSQIVNDFQKGDIAEGYSVSREKKESFPLTVTSAQKNPTAFYLCASSSILNTEAFFGQGTRLTVV.

This clone appeared a single time. The chain joins TRBV27 to TRBJ2-2; TRBD1 matches at 7 bases. Trimming at V came to 8 bases and at J to 6 bases, leaving 6 bases not matched to a gene. CDR1 and CDR2 (germline): MNHEY, SMNVEV (reference sequence). This CDR3 has 13 residues. CDR3 bases: TGTGCCAGCGGGAAAACAGGGGCCGGGGAGCTGTTTTTT. As protein: CASGKTGAGELFF.

The gene calls are TRBV11-2 and TRBJ2-5, with 7 bases matching TRBD1. After removal of 5 bases from V and 1 base from J, the junction contained 13 bases not matched to a gene. CDR1 and CDR2 from the germline V gene are SGHAT and FQNNGV. The CDR3 has 17 amino acids. The CDR3 nucleotides read TGTGCCAGCAGCCTCACCCCCGGGACAGTTTTCCAAGAGACCCAGTACTTC. Its protein is CASSLTPGTVFQETQYF.

This clone was found a few times. J is TRBJ2-1 and V is TRBV5-1, with 7 positions matching TRBD1. The germline gives CDR1 SGHRS, CDR2 YFSETQ. This CDR3 contains 19 residues. J lost 4 bases, V lost 3 bases, and 19 bases had no gene match. The CDR3 DNA reads as TGCGCCAGCAGCTCCCGATTGGACAGGTGGGGTCCTAAATACAATGAGCAGTTCTTC. It is translated as CASSSRLDRWGPKYNEQFF.

The chain has TRBV9 and TRBJ1-1, with D maybe TRBD1 (5 bases). From germline, CDR1 is SGDLS and CDR2 YYNGEE. The CDR3 totals 14 residues. The ends were cut back, 3 bases at V and 6 bases at J, with 15 bases in the middle. The CDR3 is CASSAGTPRSEAFF. For the CDR3, the DNA is TGTGCCAGCAGCGCGGGGACTCCCAGGTCTGAAGCTTTCTTT.

The genes are TRBV5-6 and TRBJ1-3; perhaps TRBD1 as D (6 bases). The CDR3 runs to 16 residues. V was shortened by 1 base and J by 0 bases, with 11 bases between the two germline ends. In germline, CDR1 is SGHDT, CDR2 YYEEEE. CDR3 DNA sequence: TGTGCCAGCAGCTTGCCGGACAGAATCTCTGGAAACACCATATATTTT. It codes for CASSLPDRISGNTIYF.

The chain links TRBV30 to TRBJ2-1; tentatively, D is TRBD2 (6 bases). Germline CDR1 reads GTSNPN; CDR2 reads SVGIG (reference sequence). This CDR3 is 14 amino acids long. V was trimmed by 1 base and J by 1 base, leaving 8 bases between them. CDR3 sequence reads: CAWSGGGSYNEQFF. The CDR3 DNA is TGTGCCTGGAGTGGAGGAGGGTCCTACAATGAGCAGTTCTTC.

The chain couples TRBV7-2 to TRBJ1-1; 8 bases are a match to TRBD1. The CDR3 length is 15 residues. Looked up from germline, CDR1 is SGHTA and CDR2 is FQGNSA. Losses at the gene ends were 1 base for V and 3 bases for J; bases not matched to a gene: 4. The CDR3 loop reads CASSLGTGWDTEAFF. In DNA form, the CDR3 reads TGTGCCAGCAGCTTAGGGACAGGGTGGGACACTGAAGCTTTCTTT.

The chain is built from TRBV9 and TRBJ2-2; D is unclear. The CDR3 totals 15 residues. Trimming pared 0 bases from V and 1 base from J, leaving 7 bases between. Per germline, CDR1 SGDLS and CDR2 YYNGEE. CDR3 region: CASSVDPGNTGELFF. As DNA, the CDR3 is TGTGCCAGCAGCGTAGACCCAGGGAACACCGGGGAGCTGTTTTTT. The full variable domain, in which reference TRBV9 and TRBJ2-2 provide the parts outside the CDR3, is DSGVTQTPKHLITATGQRVTLRCSPRSGDLSVYWYQQSLDQGLQFLIQYYNGEERAKGNILERFSAQQFPDLHSELNLSSLELGDSALYFCASSVDPGNTGELFFGEGSRLTVL.

A few counts support this clone. The chain has TRBV9 and TRBJ2-2; 7 bases match TRBD2. The CDR3 is 14 residues long. Germline assignment: CDR1 SGDLS and CDR2 YYNGEE. V shed 4 bases and J 7 bases; nucleotides not matched to a gene: 7. CDR3 in DNA: TGTGCCAGCAGCCCCGCCCCGGGGGGCGGGGAGCTGTTTTTT. It translates to CASSPAPGGGELFF.

The chain is built from TRBV5-1 and TRBJ2-5; TRBD2 might be the D (6 bases). Germline CDR1 reads SGHRS; CDR2 reads YFSETQ. This CDR3 has 16 residues. Trimming took 4 bases from V and 5 from J, leaving 21 bases between them. The chain's CDR3 is CASSTDTSSAPETQYF. CDR3 DNA sequence: TGCGCCAGCAGCACGGATACTAGCTCTGCCCCGGAGACCCAGTACTTC.

The chain recombines TRBV5-4 with TRBJ2-2; 7 nucleotides agree with TRBD2. The CDR3 has 16 amino acids. CDR1 is SGHNT, CDR2 YYREEE, per germline (reference sequence). Trimming cost V 3 bases and J 3 bases; bases outside gene matches: 8. The CDR3 loop is CASSSGGIRYTGELFF. The CDR3 DNA reads as TGTGCCAGCAGCTCGGGGGGAATTCGGTACACCGGGGAGCTGTTTTTT.

This chain connects TRBV28 to TRBJ1-5; D is uncertain. The CDR3 runs to 16 residues. CDR1 and CDR2 from the germline V gene are MDHEN and SYDVKM. Trimming removed 4 bases from V and 4 bases from J, with 17 bases in between. The CDR3 region is CASSSLRKTGNQPQHF. In DNA, the CDR3 is TGTGCCAGCAGTTCCCTCAGAAAAACGGGGAATCAGCCCCAGCATTTT.

The chain links TRBV27 to TRBJ1-1; D call uncertain. With 0 bases removed from V and 0 bases from J, the gap between germline ends came to 8 bases. The CDR3 runs 15 residues. In germline, CDR1 is MNHEY, CDR2 SMNVEV (reference sequence). The CDR3 nucleotides are TGTGCCAGCAGTTTATCCAGTTCCATGAACACTGAAGCTTTCTTT. Encoded protein: CASSLSSSMNTEAFF.

The gene calls are TRBV15 and TRBJ2-7, with TRBD1 matching 9 bases. Germline V gene sequence: CDR1 LNHNV, CDR2 YYDKDF (reference sequence). V was clipped by 5 bases and J by 4 bases; unmatched bases: 6. CDR3 size: 14 residues. As DNA, the CDR3 is TGTGCCACCAGCTCGGGACAGGGTTGGTACGAGCAGTACTTC. Residues: CATSSGQGWYEQYF. Drawing the rest from reference TRBV15 and TRBJ2-7, the complete variable domain is DAMVIQNPRYQVTQFGKPVTLSCSQTLNHNVMYWYQQKSSQAPKLLFHYYDKDFNNEADTPDNFQSRRPNTSFCFLDIRSPGLGDTAMYLCATSSGQGWYEQYFGPGTRLTVT.

The chain uses TRBV6-5 and TRBJ2-3; 7 nucleotides match TRBD2. This CDR3 spans 14 amino acids. Unmatched junction bases numbered 2, after V lost 1 base and J lost 4 bases. Germline V gene lookup returns CDR1 MNHEY and CDR2 SVGAGI. CDR3 bases: TGTGCCAGCAGTTACTTCGGACTAGCAGATACGCAGTATTTT. It is translated as CASSYFGLADTQYF.

V is TRBV18 and J is TRBJ1-2; D is possibly TRBD1 (6 bases). Germline assignment: CDR1 KGHSH and CDR2 LQKENI. The CDR3 runs to 14 residues. The V gene lost 5 bases and the J gene lost 2 bases, with 12 bases spanning the gap. CDR3 in DNA: TGTGCCAGCTCAACTCTAGACAGGAACTATGGCTACACCTTC. Amino acid sequence: CASSTLDRNYGYTF.

The chain is built from TRBV5-1 and TRBJ1-1, with 8 bases lining up with TRBD1. With V trimmed by 2 bases and J by 4 bases, 7 bases remained unmatched. The CDR3 runs to 15 residues. Germline CDR1 and CDR2: SGHRS and YFSETQ. The DNA for the CDR3 is TGCGCCAGCAGCTTTCCGGGCCAGGGGGCCACTGAAGCTTTCTTT. It yields the protein CASSFPGQGATEAFF.

The chain uses TRBV6-1 and TRBJ1-1, with TRBD1 identical over 9 bases. The V and J ends lost 3 bases and 4 bases, in that order; junction bases with no gene match: 9. The V gene's germline CDR1 is MNHNS and CDR2 SASEGT. The length of the CDR3 is 16 residues. DNA of the CDR3: TGTGCCAGCAGTGATTTGACAGGGGGTAGAGGCACTGAAGCTTTCTTT. Protein: CASSDLTGGRGTEAFF.

V and J are TRBV29-1 and TRBJ2-6, with 7 bases that match TRBD1. The germline V gene encodes CDR1 SQVTM and CDR2 ANQGSEA. The CDR3 covers 14 residues. V lost 4 bases to trimming and J lost 4 bases; unmatched junction nucleotides: 4. In DNA, the CDR3 is TGCAGCGTTGCGACAGGGCGGGGGGCCAACGTCCTGACTTTC. It codes for CSVATGRGANVLTF.

The rearrangement uses TRBV6-5 and TRBJ2-7; D uncertain. In germline, CDR1 is MNHEY, CDR2 SVGAGI. Trimming cost V 2 bases and J 1 base, with 6 bases left between them. This CDR3 spans 13 amino acids. CDR3: CASSYGQSYEQYF. Written as DNA, the CDR3 is TGTGCCAGCAGTTACGGGCAGTCCTACGAGCAGTACTTC.

The V call is TRBV18, the J call TRBJ1-5; 10 bases match TRBD1. The CDR3 is 13 residues long. From germline, CDR1 is KGHSH and CDR2 LQKENI. The V gene end was trimmed by 2 bases and the J gene end by 10 bases; junction bases not matched to a gene: 2. The CDR3 nucleotides are TGTGCCAGCTCACCAGGACAGGGGGTACCCCAGCATTTT. Translation gives CASSPGQGVPQHF.

V usage is TRBV5-1 and J usage is TRBJ1-3, with no clear D. Trimming stripped 3 bases from V and 4 bases from J, with 14 bases between. The germline CDR1 and CDR2 sequences are SGHRS and YFSETQ. The CDR3 spans 15 residues. The CDR3 reads CASSSARGKGNTIYF. CDR3 bases: TGCGCCAGCAGCTCCGCACGAGGGAAAGGAAACACCATATATTTT.

V and J are TRBV2 and TRBJ2-2; 8 nucleotides agree with TRBD2. CDR1 is SNHLY, CDR2 FYNNEI, per germline. Unmatched junction bases numbered 4, after V lost 7 bases and J lost 0 bases. The CDR3 extends over 15 amino acids. The CDR3 coding sequence is TGTGCCAGCAAGACTAGCGTCGCGAACACCGGGGAGCTGTTTTTT. Its protein product is CASKTSVANTGELFF.